Each of the 29 T cell receptor beta chains below was sequenced from the same sample in a study of cytomegalovirus exposure and HLA in healthy donors. 13 Jbeta primers and 60 Vbeta primers were used for the PCR. The table came from immunoSEQ multiplex PCR; TCRdb's copy has only in-frame clones and leaves some out. The sample yields around 150,000 clones, about 80% seen once. Source material: PBMCs. These receptors were taken from a female donor in good health and CMV-seronegative.

CDR3 bases: TGTGCCAGCAGTGGTCCGTTGAATGAAAAACTGTTTTTT. Its protein product is CASSGPLNEKLFF. The V gene is TRBV2, the J gene TRBJ1-4; D not resolved. CDR1 and CDR2 from the germline V gene are SNHLY and FYNNEI. V gave up 4 bases and J gave up 5 bases, with 8 bases separating them. This CDR3 is 13 amino acids long. Supplemented by reference TRBV2 and TRBJ1-4, the full variable domain reads EPEVTQTPSHQVTQMGQEVILRCVPISNHLYFYWYRQILGQKVEFLVSFYNNEISEKSEIFDDQFSVERPDGSNFTLKIRSTKLEDSAMYFCASSGPLNEKLFFGSGTQLSVL.

In DNA, the CDR3 is TGTGCCATCAGTGGTATCGACAGGGGGGGAAACACCATATATTTT. Translation gives CAISGIDRGGNTIYF. The rearrangement links TRBV10-3 to TRBJ1-3; 9 nucleotides line up with TRBD1. J lost 4 bases, V lost 4 bases, and 5 bases had no gene match. The length of the CDR3 is 15 residues. Germline V gene sequence: CDR1 ENHRY, CDR2 SYGVKD.

The chain couples TRBV5-1 to TRBJ1-3, with a tentative D call TRBD1 (6 bases). The CDR3 loop spans 14 amino acids. V was trimmed by 6 bases and J by 4 bases, leaving 14 bases between them. Germline V gene data show CDR1 as SGHRS and CDR2 as YFSETQ. The CDR3 loop reads CASNPGDPGNTIYF. In DNA form, the CDR3 reads TGCGCCAGCAACCCAGGGGATCCAGGAAACACCATATATTTT.

The J gene is TRBJ1-4, the V gene TRBV7-8; D is unresolved. Germline-derived CDR1 and CDR2 are SGHVS and FQNEAQ. This CDR3 has 14 residues. V was pared by 0 bases and J by 10 bases, with 12 bases between. The CDR3 is CASSLAGGDGKLFF. The CDR3 nucleotides are TGTGCCAGCAGCTTAGCAGGCGGGGATGGAAAACTGTTTTTT.

The chain joins TRBV15 to TRBJ2-2; possibly TRBD2 for D (5 bases). The ends were cut back, 1 base at V and 0 bases at J, with 9 bases in the middle. The CDR3 totals 16 residues. Germline CDR1 is LNHNV and CDR2 is YYDKDF (reference sequence). The CDR3 region has the DNA TGTGCCACCAGCAGAGCCCCGGGGTCGAACACCGGGGAGCTGTTTTTT. Amino acids: CATSRAPGSNTGELFF.

The chain employs TRBV28 and TRBJ2-6, with 8 bases aligning to TRBD1. Germline values: CDR1 MDHEN, CDR2 SYDVKM. Losses at the gene ends were 5 bases for V and 0 bases for J; bases not matched to a gene: 9. The CDR3 totals 18 residues. The CDR3 DNA follows: TGTGCCAGCAGTCATGTCCAGGGGGCCCGCTCTGGGGCCAACGTCCTGACTTTC. It specifies CASSHVQGARSGANVLTF.

In its sample, this clone was seen a few times. The chain is built from TRBV19 and TRBJ1-1; perhaps TRBD1 as D (5 bases). V lost 7 bases and J lost 0, with 12 bases in between. The CDR3 extends over 14 amino acids. Germline CDR1 reads LNHDA; CDR2 reads SQIVND (reference sequence). This CDR3 is CASMSGHMNTEAFF. CDR3 nucleotide sequence: TGTGCCAGTATGTCAGGACACATGAACACTGAAGCTTTCTTT. The variable domain in full, with the rest retrieved from reference TRBV19 and TRBJ1-1, is DGGITQSPKYLFRKEGQNVTLSCEQNLNHDAMYWYRQDPGQGLRLIYYSQIVNDFQKGDIAEGYSVSREKKESFPLTVTSAQKNPTAFYLCASMSGHMNTEAFFGQGTRLTVV.

The V call is TRBV11-2, the J call TRBJ2-5; D is unresolved. The V and J ends lost 5 bases and 4 bases respectively, with 17 bases between them. Per germline, CDR1 SGHAT and CDR2 FQNNGV. This CDR3 is 15 amino acids long. The CDR3 DNA is TGTGCCAGCAGCGATAGTGGCCAACCGGGAGAGACCCAGTACTTC. This encodes CASSDSGQPGETQYF.

The chain has TRBV7-2 and TRBJ1-1; D is unclear. This CDR3 is 13 amino acids long. CDR1 and CDR2 from the germline V gene are SGHTA and FQGNSA. Trimming took off 3 bases at V and 0 bases at J, with 5 bases between the two ends. For the CDR3, the DNA is TGTGCCAGCAGCTTTCAAATGAACACTGAAGCTTTCTTT. Residues: CASSFQMNTEAFF.

The chain couples TRBV5-1 to TRBJ2-3; 9 nucleotides match TRBD1. The J segment lost 4 bases and the V segment lost 5 bases, leaving 5 bases of the junction unmatched. CDR1 and CDR2 (germline): SGHRS, YFSETQ. The CDR3 extends over 14 amino acids. The CDR3: CASRSQGASDTQYF. CDR3 sequence (DNA): TGCGCCAGCAGATCACAGGGGGCTTCAGATACGCAGTATTTT.

This chain joins TRBV6-5 and TRBJ2-7; tentative D call: TRBD1 (7 bases). Trimming took off 5 bases at V and 4 bases at J, with 15 bases between the two ends. Germline assignment: CDR1 MNHEY and CDR2 SVGAGI. The CDR3 spans 14 residues. The CDR3 reads CASSRQGGPYEQYF. DNA for the CDR3: TGTGCCAGCAGTCGACAGGGAGGACCTTACGAGCAGTACTTC.

The chain carries TRBV5-1 and TRBJ1-3; D gene unclear. Germline V CDR1 and CDR2: SGHRS, YFSETQ. This CDR3 region has 17 residues. Trimming left V 0 bases short and J 0 bases short, with 13 bases between. For the CDR3, the DNA is TGCGCCAGCAGCTTGGCTACCGGACTGCTCTCTGGAAACACCATATATTTT. It codes for CASSLATGLLSGNTIYF.

This chain links TRBV5-1 with TRBJ2-5; 7 nucleotides match TRBD1. CDR1 SGHRS and CDR2 YFSETQ come from the germline V gene. With 4 bases clipped from V and 3 bases from J, the junction kept 6 bases outside the gene matches. The length of the CDR3 is 14 residues. CDR3 protein: CASSSTGTEETQYF. DNA of the CDR3: TGCGCCAGCAGCAGCACTGGGACAGAAGAGACCCAGTACTTC.

The chain couples TRBV7-9 to TRBJ1-1, with 8 bases matching TRBD1. Germline CDR1 is SEHNR and CDR2 is FQNEAQ (reference sequence). The CDR3 extends over 15 amino acids. Trimming cost V 10 bases and J 11 bases; bases outside gene matches: 21. CDR3 sequence reads: CATPKGSTQGAGAFF. CDR3 DNA sequence: TGTGCCACTCCTAAAGGATCCACCCAGGGGGCCGGGGCTTTCTTT.

This chain connects TRBV7-8 to TRBJ1-2, with TRBD1 identical over 9 bases. From germline, CDR1 is SGHVS and CDR2 FQNEAQ. The length of the CDR3 is 14 residues. V gave up 5 bases and J gave up 2 bases; unmatched junction bases: 3. The CDR3 DNA sequence: TGTGCCAGCAGCCCCACAGGGGGCAACTATGGCTACACCTTC. It codes for CASSPTGGNYGYTF.

This clone has only one observation. The V gene is TRBV2, the J gene TRBJ2-5, with D unclear. Germline V gene data show CDR1 as SNHLY and CDR2 as FYNNEI. The CDR3 loop spans 15 amino acids. V was pared by 3 bases and J by 3 bases, with 14 bases between. The CDR3 DNA reads as TGTGCCAGCAGTGATCGGGTAGCCATTAAAGAGACCCAGTACTTC. Translation: CASSDRVAIKETQYF.

The chain recombines TRBV6-1 with TRBJ2-7, with 11 bases identical to TRBD1. Germline V gene data show CDR1 as MNHNS and CDR2 as SASEGT. J gave up 3 bases and V 6 bases, and 4 bases lay outside the gene matches. CDR3 size: 14 residues. The CDR3 coding sequence is TGTGCCAGCAGGTCAGGGACAGGGGGCTACGAGCAGTACTTC. This sequence encodes CASRSGTGGYEQYF.

The rearrangement joins TRBV5-1 to TRBJ1-1; no definite D call. The V end lost 4 bases, the J end lost 3 bases, and 13 bases lay between the germline ends. Per the germline V gene, CDR1 is SGHRS and CDR2 is YFSETQ. The CDR3 extends over 14 amino acids. CDR3 amino acids: CASSTTGGDTEAFF. The CDR3 DNA is TGCGCCAGCAGCACGACGGGCGGGGACACTGAAGCTTTCTTT. Together with reference TRBV5-1 and TRBJ1-1, the CDR3 gives the full variable domain: KAGVTQTPRYLIKTRGQQVTLSCSPISGHRSVSWYQQTPGQGLQFLFEYFSETQRNKGNFPGRFSGRQFSNSRSEMNVSTLELGDSALYLCASSTTGGDTEAFFGQGTRLTVV.

The chain employs TRBV19 and TRBJ1-4; D call uncertain. Trimming took off 7 bases at V and 0 bases at J, with 9 bases between the two ends. In germline, CDR1 is LNHDA, CDR2 SQIVND (reference sequence). CDR3 size: 14 residues. The chain's CDR3 is CASTHRATNEKLFF. The CDR3 DNA sequence: TGTGCCAGTACGCACCGGGCAACTAATGAAAAACTGTTTTTT.

The sample holds one count of this clone. This chain joins TRBV15 and TRBJ1-6, with unresolved D. The germline CDR1 and CDR2 sequences are LNHNV and YYDKDF (reference sequence). V shed 0 bases and J shed 5 bases, with 14 bases lying between them. The CDR3 consists of 17 residues. CDR3 region: CATSRDRWWEDNSPLHF. The DNA of the CDR3 is TGTGCCACCAGCAGAGATCGGTGGTGGGAGGATAATTCACCCCTCCACTTT.

This clone was seen a few times. This chain joins TRBV5-1 and TRBJ2-3; 7 positions agree with TRBD2. CDR1 is SGHRS and CDR2 is YFSETQ in the germline V gene. The CDR3 is made up of 13 amino acids. The V gene end was trimmed by 7 bases and the J gene end by 4 bases; junction bases not matched to a gene: 6. The CDR3 loop is CASGEGSPDTQYF. The CDR3 coding sequence is TGCGCCAGCGGGGAGGGGAGCCCAGATACGCAGTATTTT.

J is TRBJ1-4 and V is TRBV6-1, with TRBD1 as a possible D gene (5 bases). In germline, CDR1 is MNHNS, CDR2 SASEGT. The V gene lost 0 bases and the J gene lost 2 bases, with 10 bases spanning the gap. The length of the CDR3 is 16 residues. The CDR3 region is CASSEAGRLTNEKLFF. The CDR3 region has the DNA TGTGCCAGCAGTGAAGCGGGGCGGCTTACTAATGAAAAACTGTTTTTT.

The chain is built from TRBV2 and TRBJ2-6, with no clear D. Germline V gene lookup returns CDR1 SNHLY and CDR2 FYNNEI. The CDR3 loop spans 15 amino acids. V gave up 5 bases and J gave up 1 base, with 9 bases separating them. DNA for the CDR3: TGTGCCAGCAGTATTAGCCGATCTGGGGCCAACGTCCTGACTTTC. Its translation is CASSISRSGANVLTF.

The chain is built from TRBV19 and TRBJ1-1; 8 bases are a match to TRBD1. The germline CDR1 and CDR2 sequences are LNHDA and SQIVND (reference sequence). J gave up 3 bases and V 6 bases, and 6 bases lay outside the gene matches. The CDR3 loop spans 14 amino acids. CDR3: CASRRDRGHTEAFF. CDR3 nucleotide sequence: TGTGCCAGTAGACGTGACAGGGGACACACTGAAGCTTTCTTT. Using reference TRBV19 and TRBJ1-1 for the parts outside the CDR3, the full variable domain is DGGITQSPKYLFRKEGQNVTLSCEQNLNHDAMYWYRQDPGQGLRLIYYSQIVNDFQKGDIAEGYSVSREKKESFPLTVTSAQKNPTAFYLCASRRDRGHTEAFFGQGTRLTVV.

The gene calls are TRBV19 and TRBJ1-4, with 8 bases fitting TRBD1. After removal of 9 bases from V and 2 bases from J, the junction contained 5 bases not matched to a gene. This CDR3 region has 14 residues. Germline CDR1 reads LNHDA; CDR2 reads SQIVND (reference sequence). CDR3 coding DNA: TGTGCCAGCTCAAGACAGGGGACTAATGAAAAACTGTTTTTT. Residues: CASSRQGTNEKLFF.

The chain recombines TRBV11-2 with TRBJ2-7, with unresolved D. Germline V lookup: CDR1 SGHAT, CDR2 FQNNGV. This CDR3 is 14 amino acids long. Deletions cut 5 bases from V and 7 bases from J, with 18 bases between. The CDR3 sequence: CASSPNEARREQYF. The CDR3 DNA reads TGTGCCAGCAGCCCGAACGAAGCTAGACGGGAGCAGTACTTC.

In its sample, this clone was seen a few times. This chain uses TRBV5-1 with TRBJ1-1, with D possibly being TRBD1 (5 bases). V gave up 4 bases and J gave up 0 bases, with 19 bases separating them. CDR1 and CDR2 (germline): SGHRS, YFSETQ. CDR3 length: 17 amino acids. In nucleotides, the CDR3 is TGCGCCAGCAGCCCTGGGGCATCGAACGGCATGAACACTGAAGCTTTCTTT. Amino acid sequence: CASSPGASNGMNTEAFF.

The genes are TRBV4-2 and TRBJ2-5; 10 bases line up with TRBD2. The V gene's germline CDR1 is LGHNA and CDR2 YNFKEQ. This CDR3 has 16 amino acids. Germline trimming cut 0 bases from V and 4 bases from J; bases unmatched to any gene: 5. The CDR3: CASSQEPSGSGETQYF. As DNA, the CDR3 is TGTGCCAGCAGCCAAGAGCCTAGCGGGAGTGGAGAGACCCAGTACTTC.

This clone was detected once. Here the CDR3 DNA reads TGTGCCAGCAGCCAGGGCGGGGCCTCCTACGAGCAGTACTTC. It yields the protein CASSQGGASYEQYF. The chain employs TRBV7-2 and TRBJ2-7, with TRBD2 as a possible D gene (6 bases). V gave up 5 bases and J gave up 0 bases, with 11 bases separating them. The length of the CDR3 is 14 residues. CDR1 is SGHTA and CDR2 is FQGNSA in the germline V gene.